This T cell receptor beta chain was recorded in a study of regulatory T cells in long-lasting Graves disease. Findings and caveats of the study: Persistent disease showed a preference for TRBV28, TRBJ1-2 and TRBJ2-5.

Arm-PCR of CDR3 regions and iRepertoire HTBI primers were the basis on which TCR beta libraries were built. TCRdb fed the multiplex PCR reads into MiXCR, producing one record per CDR3 protein. The table includes around 450,000 distinct CDR3 sequences, 15% detected once. Described time point: newly diagnosed GD, antithyroid drugs for less than 3 months. The TCR library used RNA extracted from PBMCs. Only a few counts were recorded for this clonotype. Its antigen is currently unknown. CDR1 KGHSH and CDR2 LQKENI come from the germline V gene. The length of the CDR3 is 15 residues. The V gene end was trimmed by 4 bases and the J gene end by 7 bases; junction bases not matched to a gene: 7. The sample also formed part of further work on T cells in Graves' hyperthyroidism and ophthalmopathy. That work contributes: Researchers found most expanded thyroid clonotypes above 0.001 in blood as well.

The chain links TRBV18 to TRBJ1-4; 9 nucleotides align to TRBD1. The material sequenced was peripheral blood mononuclear cells (PBMCs), taken at new diagnosis, from a patient treated with antithyroid drugs. The sequence was obtained from a woman between 40 and 50 years old with Graves disease. The CDR3 DNA is TGTGCCAGCTCACGAACCGGGACAGGGAGTGAAAAACTGTTTTTT. It encodes CASSRTGTGSEKLFF.